This note documents a single T cell receptor (beta chain) sequence. Primers for the PCR totalled 60 Vbeta and 13 Jbeta. Assay used: immunoSEQ multiplex PCR; TCRdb lists only in-frame clones, some missing. The sample carries 100,000 to 150,000 clones, around 85% recorded once. The CDR3 runs 15 residues. Per germline, CDR1 SGHTA and CDR2 FQGNSA. J lost 5 bases, V lost 4 bases, and 5 bases had no gene match. The data derive from a study of cytomegalovirus exposure and HLA in healthy donors. About the study: In an early release, HLA-typed donors contributed 75 million to 85 million unique TCR sequences.

Sequences were obtained from PBMCs. This sequence joins TRBV7-2 and TRBJ2-5; 12 positions match TRBD2. The TCR was taken from a boy aged 10-17 years in good health and CMV-seronegative. The CDR3 sequence is CASSSSGGVGETQYF. For the CDR3, the DNA is TGTGCCAGCAGCTCTAGCGGGGGGGTCGGTGAGACCCAGTACTTC.